This T cell receptor beta chain was profiled in a study of CD8 T cells in Susac syndrome. Sequencing of TCR beta was carried out in blood CD8+ and CD4+ T cells. The CD8+ and CD4+ T cells were isolated magnetically using a negative isolation approach, whereas the TEMRA cells were enriched by FACS. The germline V gene encodes CDR1 MNHNS and CDR2 SASEGT. V was clipped by 11 bases and J by 8 bases; unmatched bases: 15. The CDR3 consists of 14 residues. cDNA came from about 0.51 to 1 ug RNA primed by random hexamers. TCR beta CDR3 was amplified by immunoSEQ covering 54 Vbeta and 13 Jbeta. MiXCR, run by TCRdb on the immunoSEQ multiplex PCR reads, gives a single entry per CDR3 protein. The profile shows some 200,000 distinct CDR3 sequences, just under 95% of them singletons.

The sample consisted of CD4+ T cells from PBMCs. The receptor was derived from a human donor in good health. The chain couples TRBV6-1 to TRBJ2-1; TRBD2 aligns across 7 bases. The CDR3 nucleotides are TGTGCCTCGAATGTCCGCGGGAGTCAGTATGAGCAGTTCTTC. Its protein is CASNVRGSQYEQFF.